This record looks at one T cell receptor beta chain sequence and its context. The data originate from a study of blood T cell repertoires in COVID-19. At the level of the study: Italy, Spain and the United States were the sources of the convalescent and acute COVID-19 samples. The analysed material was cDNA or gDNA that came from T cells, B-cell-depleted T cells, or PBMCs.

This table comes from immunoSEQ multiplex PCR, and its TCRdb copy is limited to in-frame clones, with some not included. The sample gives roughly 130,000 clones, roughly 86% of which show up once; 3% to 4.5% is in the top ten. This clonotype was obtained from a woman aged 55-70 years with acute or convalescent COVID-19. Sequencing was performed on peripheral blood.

The DNA of the CDR3 is TGTGCCTGGAGTTATAAAGGGGGCAGAAACACCATATATTTT. This codes for CAWSYKGGRNTIYF. The chain combines TRBV30 with TRBJ1-3, with 7 nucleotides matching TRBD1. The germline CDR1 and CDR2 sequences are GTSNPN and SVGIG (reference sequence). The CDR3 has 14 amino acids. The V gene end was trimmed by 2 bases and the J gene end by 5 bases; junction bases not matched to a gene: 6.